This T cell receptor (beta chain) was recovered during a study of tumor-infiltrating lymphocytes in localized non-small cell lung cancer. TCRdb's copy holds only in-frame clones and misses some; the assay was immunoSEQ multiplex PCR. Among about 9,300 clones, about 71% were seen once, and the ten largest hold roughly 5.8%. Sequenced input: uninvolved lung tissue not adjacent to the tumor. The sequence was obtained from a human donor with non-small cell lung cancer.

The CDR3 DNA is TGTGCCAGCAGCCAAGGGGCAAAATCGGAGACCCAGTACTTC. Protein sequence: CASSQGAKSETQYF. The chain combines TRBV14 with TRBJ2-5; D not resolved. The CDR3 is made up of 14 amino acids. Germline assignment: CDR1 SGHDN and CDR2 FVKESK. Trimming took off 1 base at V and 5 bases at J, with 11 bases between the two ends.